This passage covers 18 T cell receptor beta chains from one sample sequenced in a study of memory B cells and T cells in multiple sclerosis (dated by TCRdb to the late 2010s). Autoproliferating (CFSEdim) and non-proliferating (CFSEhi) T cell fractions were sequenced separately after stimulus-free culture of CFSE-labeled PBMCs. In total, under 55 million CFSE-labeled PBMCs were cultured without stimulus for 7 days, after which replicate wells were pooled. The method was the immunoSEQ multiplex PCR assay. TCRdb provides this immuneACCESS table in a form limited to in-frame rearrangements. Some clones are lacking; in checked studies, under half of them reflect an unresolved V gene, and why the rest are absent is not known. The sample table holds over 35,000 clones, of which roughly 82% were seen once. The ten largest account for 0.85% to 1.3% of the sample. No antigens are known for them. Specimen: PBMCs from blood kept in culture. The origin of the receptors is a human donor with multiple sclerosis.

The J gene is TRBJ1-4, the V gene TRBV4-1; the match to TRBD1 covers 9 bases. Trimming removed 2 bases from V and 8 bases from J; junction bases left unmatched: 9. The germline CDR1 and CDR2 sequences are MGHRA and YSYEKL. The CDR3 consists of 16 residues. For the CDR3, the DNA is TGCGCCAGCAGCCAACCTAGACAGGGGGTAGGGGAAAAACTGTTTTTT. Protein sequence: CASSQPRQGVGEKLFF.

The CDR3 spells CASSLGGGLFGPYEQYF. The CDR3 DNA sequence: TGTGCCAGCAGCTTAGGCGGAGGGTTATTCGGTCCCTACGAGCAGTACTTC. The chain combines TRBV11-2 with TRBJ2-7; tentatively, D is TRBD2 (6 bases). The CDR3 spans 17 residues. V was cut by 1 base and J by 2 bases, with 18 bases left in between. Germline CDR1 is SGHAT and CDR2 is FQNNGV.

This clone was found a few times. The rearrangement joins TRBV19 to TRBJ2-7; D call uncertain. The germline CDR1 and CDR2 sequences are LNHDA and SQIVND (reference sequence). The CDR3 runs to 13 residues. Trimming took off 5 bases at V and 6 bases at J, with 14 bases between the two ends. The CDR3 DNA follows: TGTGCCAGTAGTTACACGGAGAGGCGCGAGCAGTACTTC. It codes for CASSYTERREQYF. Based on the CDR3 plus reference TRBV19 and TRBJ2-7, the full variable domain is DGGITQSPKYLFRKEGQNVTLSCEQNLNHDAMYWYRQDPGQGLRLIYYSQIVNDFQKGDIAEGYSVSREKKESFPLTVTSAQKNPTAFYLCASSYTERREQYFGPGTRLTVT.

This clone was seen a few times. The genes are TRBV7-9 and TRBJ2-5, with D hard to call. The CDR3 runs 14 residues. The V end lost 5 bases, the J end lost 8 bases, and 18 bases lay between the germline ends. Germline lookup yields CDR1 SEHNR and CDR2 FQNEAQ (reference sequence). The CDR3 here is CASSPFEGVGTQYF. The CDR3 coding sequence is TGTGCCAGCAGCCCCTTTGAAGGTGTTGGAACCCAGTACTTC.

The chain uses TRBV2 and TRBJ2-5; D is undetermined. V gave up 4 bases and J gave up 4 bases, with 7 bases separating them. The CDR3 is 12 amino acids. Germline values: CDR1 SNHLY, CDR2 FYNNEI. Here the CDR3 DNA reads TGTGCCAGCAGTGGGCAAGCAGAGACCCAGTACTTC. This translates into CASSGQAETQYF.

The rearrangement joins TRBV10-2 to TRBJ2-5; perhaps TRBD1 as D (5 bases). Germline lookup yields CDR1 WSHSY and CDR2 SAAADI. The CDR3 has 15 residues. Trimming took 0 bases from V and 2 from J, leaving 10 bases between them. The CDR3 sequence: CASSESGVLQETQYF. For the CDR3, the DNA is TGCGCCAGCAGTGAGTCAGGGGTCCTTCAAGAGACCCAGTACTTC.

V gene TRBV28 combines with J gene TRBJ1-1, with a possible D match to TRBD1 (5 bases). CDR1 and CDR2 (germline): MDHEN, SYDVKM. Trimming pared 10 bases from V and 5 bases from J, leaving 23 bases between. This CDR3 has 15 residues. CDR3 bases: TGTGCCACCGCCCCGTTGCTGGGGCGAGGAACTGAAGCTTTCTTT. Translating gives CATAPLLGRGTEAFF. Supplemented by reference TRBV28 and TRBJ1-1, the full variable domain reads DVKVTQSSRYLVKRTGEKVFLECVQDMDHENMFWYRQDPGLGLRLIYFSYDVKMKEKGDIPEGYSVSREKKERFSLILESASTNQTSMYLCATAPLLGRGTEAFFGQGTRLTVV.

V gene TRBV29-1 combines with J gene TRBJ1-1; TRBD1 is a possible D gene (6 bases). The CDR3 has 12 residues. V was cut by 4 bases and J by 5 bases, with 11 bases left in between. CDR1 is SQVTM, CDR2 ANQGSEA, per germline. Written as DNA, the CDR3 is TGCAGCGTTGTATTCAGGGGAACTGAAGCTTTCTTT. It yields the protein CSVVFRGTEAFF.

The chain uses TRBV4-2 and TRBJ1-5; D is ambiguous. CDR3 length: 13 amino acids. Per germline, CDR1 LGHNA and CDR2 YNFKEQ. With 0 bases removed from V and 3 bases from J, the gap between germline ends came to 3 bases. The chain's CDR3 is CASSQDPNQPQHF. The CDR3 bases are TGTGCCAGCAGCCAAGATCCCAATCAGCCCCAGCATTTT.

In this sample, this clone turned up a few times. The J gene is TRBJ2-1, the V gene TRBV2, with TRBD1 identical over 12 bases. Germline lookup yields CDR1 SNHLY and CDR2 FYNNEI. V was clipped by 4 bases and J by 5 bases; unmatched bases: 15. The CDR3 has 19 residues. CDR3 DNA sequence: TGTGCCAGCAGTGCCCTGGGACAGGGGGCGATACAGAAGAACAATGAGCAGTTCTTC. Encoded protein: CASSALGQGAIQKNNEQFF.

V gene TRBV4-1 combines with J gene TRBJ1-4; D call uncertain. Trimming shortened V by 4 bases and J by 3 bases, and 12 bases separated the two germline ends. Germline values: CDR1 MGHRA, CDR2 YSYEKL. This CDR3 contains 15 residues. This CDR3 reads CASSPSGMANEKLFF. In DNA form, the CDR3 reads TGCGCCAGCAGCCCCTCCGGGATGGCTAATGAAAAACTGTTTTTT.

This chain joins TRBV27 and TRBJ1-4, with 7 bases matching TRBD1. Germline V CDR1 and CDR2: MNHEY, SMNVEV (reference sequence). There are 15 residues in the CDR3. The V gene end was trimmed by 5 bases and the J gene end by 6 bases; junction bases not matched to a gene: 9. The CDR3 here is CASSTWDRGYEKLFF. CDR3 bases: TGTGCCAGCAGTACCTGGGACAGAGGATATGAAAAACTGTTTTTT.

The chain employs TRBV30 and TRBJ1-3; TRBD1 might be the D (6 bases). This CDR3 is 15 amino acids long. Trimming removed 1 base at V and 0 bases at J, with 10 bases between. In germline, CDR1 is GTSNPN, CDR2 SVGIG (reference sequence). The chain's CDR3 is CAWSAGTRSGNTIYF. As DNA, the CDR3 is TGTGCCTGGAGTGCCGGGACACGCTCTGGAAACACCATATATTTT.

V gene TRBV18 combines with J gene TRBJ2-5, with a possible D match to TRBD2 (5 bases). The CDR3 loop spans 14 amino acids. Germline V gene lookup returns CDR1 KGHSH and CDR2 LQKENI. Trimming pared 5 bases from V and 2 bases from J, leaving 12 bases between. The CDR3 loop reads CASSSGGGQETQYF. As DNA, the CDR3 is TGTGCCAGCTCATCAGGCGGAGGACAAGAGACCCAGTACTTC.

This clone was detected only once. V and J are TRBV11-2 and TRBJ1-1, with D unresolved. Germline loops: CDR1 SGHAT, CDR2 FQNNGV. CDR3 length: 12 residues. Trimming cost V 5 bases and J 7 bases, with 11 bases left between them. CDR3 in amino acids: CASSRGRDEAFF. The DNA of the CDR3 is TGTGCCAGCAGCCGAGGGCGGGATGAAGCTTTCTTT.

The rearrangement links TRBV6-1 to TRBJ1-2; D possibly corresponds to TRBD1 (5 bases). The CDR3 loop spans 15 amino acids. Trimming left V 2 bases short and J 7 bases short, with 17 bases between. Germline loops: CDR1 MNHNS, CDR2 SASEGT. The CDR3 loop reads CASSERAAGSGGYTF. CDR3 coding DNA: TGTGCCAGCAGTGAAAGGGCGGCAGGGTCGGGTGGCTACACCTTC.

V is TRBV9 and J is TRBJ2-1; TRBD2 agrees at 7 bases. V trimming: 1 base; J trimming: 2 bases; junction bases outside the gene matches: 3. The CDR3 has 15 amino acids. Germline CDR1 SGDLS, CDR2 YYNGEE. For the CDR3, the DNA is TGTGCCAGCAGCGTAAGCGGGGCCACCTACAATGAGCAGTTCTTC. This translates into CASSVSGATYNEQFF. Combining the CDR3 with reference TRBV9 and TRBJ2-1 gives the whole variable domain DSGVTQTPKHLITATGQRVTLRCSPRSGDLSVYWYQQSLDQGLQFLIQYYNGEERAKGNILERFSAQQFPDLHSELNLSSLELGDSALYFCASSVSGATYNEQFFGPGTRLTVL.

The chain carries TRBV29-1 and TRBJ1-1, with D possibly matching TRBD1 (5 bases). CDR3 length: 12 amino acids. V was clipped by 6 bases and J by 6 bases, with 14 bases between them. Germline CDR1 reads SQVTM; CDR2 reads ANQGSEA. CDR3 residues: CSVQGEGAEAFF. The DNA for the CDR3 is TGCAGCGTCCAGGGTGAAGGGGCTGAAGCTTTCTTT. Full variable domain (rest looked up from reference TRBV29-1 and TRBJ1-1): SAVISQKPSRDICQRGTSLTIQCQVDSQVTMMFWYRQQPGQSLTLIATANQGSEATYESGFVIDKFPISRPNLTFSTLTVSNMSPEDSSIYLCSVQGEGAEAFFGQGTRLTVV.